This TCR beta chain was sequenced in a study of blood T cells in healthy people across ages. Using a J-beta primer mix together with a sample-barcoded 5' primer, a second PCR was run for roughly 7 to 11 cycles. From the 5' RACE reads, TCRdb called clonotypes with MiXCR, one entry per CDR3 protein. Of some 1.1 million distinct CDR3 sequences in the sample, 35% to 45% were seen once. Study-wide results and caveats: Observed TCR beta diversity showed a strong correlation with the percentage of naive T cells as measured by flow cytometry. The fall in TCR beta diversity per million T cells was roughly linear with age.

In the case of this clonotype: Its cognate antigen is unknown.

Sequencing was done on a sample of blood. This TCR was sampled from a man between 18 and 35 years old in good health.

CDR3 in amino acids: CASSTPDRGNYGYTF. The CDR3 nucleotides read TGTGCCAGCAGCACTCCGGACAGGGGCAACTATGGCTACACCTTC. The chain recombines TRBV12-3 or TRBV12-4 with TRBJ1-2; 9 bases align to TRBD1. This CDR3 spans 15 amino acids. Trimming at V came to 6 bases and at J to 2 bases, leaving 7 bases not matched to a gene.